One sample yielded the 26 T cell receptor beta chains listed below, sequenced in a study of T cells in Graves' hyperthyroidism and ophthalmopathy. Researchers took RNA transcripts and amplified the TCR beta CDR3 regions from them. With the HTBI primer set, the TCR CDR3 went through a first round of RT-PCR. TCRdb independently ran MiXCR on the multiplex PCR reads; one entry per CDR3 protein. Of hundreds of thousands of distinct CDR3 sequences in the sample, 15% to 20% were seen once. Sequences were obtained from blood. Receptor source: a man aged 35-49 years with Graves' hyperthyroidism.

This rearrangement joins TRBV4-3 to TRBJ1-3; 9 bases are shared with TRBD1. The CDR3 has 16 amino acids. J lost 0 bases, V lost 4 bases, and 4 bases had no gene match. The germline V gene has CDR1 LGHNA and CDR2 YSLEER. The CDR3 DNA is TGCGCCAGCAGCCCGGGACAGGGTACCTCTGGAAACACCATATATTTT. Protein sequence: CASSPGQGTSGNTIYF.

This clonotype has at least ten counts. V gene TRBV6-1 combines with J gene TRBJ1-2; TRBD1 agrees at 9 bases. V gave up 3 bases and J gave up 6 bases; unmatched junction bases: 8. Germline CDR1 and CDR2: MNHNS and SASEGT. The CDR3 has 15 residues. The CDR3 nucleotides read TGTGCCAGCAGTGACCCCGGGACAGGGAAGGATGGCTACACCTTC. Protein: CASSDPGTGKDGYTF.

This clonotype was seen at least ten times. The J gene is TRBJ2-3, the V gene TRBV19, with no clear D. The CDR3 has 14 amino acids. The germline V gene has CDR1 LNHDA and CDR2 SQIVND (reference sequence). V was trimmed by 4 bases and J by 6 bases, leaving 14 bases between them. The CDR3 loop is CASSTRTRLDTQYF. The CDR3, as DNA: TGTGCCAGTAGTACGCGGACCCGACTGGATACGCAGTATTTT.

This clonotype was recorded only once. The gene calls are TRBV9 and TRBJ2-1; weak D call: TRBD1 (6 bases). CDR3 length: 16 residues. V lost 1 base and J 9 bases, leaving 20 bases between the germline ends. Germline loops: CDR1 SGDLS, CDR2 YYNGEE. CDR3 bases: TGTGCCAGCAGCGTAAACAGGGAGACGATGGTAGGTGAGCAGTTCTTC. Its translation: CASSVNRETMVGEQFF.

This chain connects TRBV19 to TRBJ1-6; D might be TRBD1 (5 bases). CDR3 length: 14 residues. With 5 bases removed from V and 10 bases from J, the gap between germline ends came to 15 bases. Germline CDR1 and CDR2: LNHDA and SQIVND (reference sequence). CDR3 protein: CASSSGQGESPLHF. CDR3 sequence (DNA): TGTGCCAGTAGTTCTGGGCAGGGTGAATCACCCCTCCACTTT.

As concerns this clonotype: Given a much more abundant clone one base away, this may be a read error. The chain employs TRBV28 and TRBJ1-2; weak D call: TRBD1 (6 bases). Germline-derived CDR1 and CDR2 are MDHEN and SYDVKM. The V gene lost 6 bases and the J gene lost 7 bases, with 15 bases spanning the gap. There are 13 residues in the CDR3. CDR3 bases: TGTGCCAGCAGCCGCTGGACAGCACCTGGCTACACCTTC. Its translation is CASSRWTAPGYTF.

This clonotype was detected ten times or more. The J gene is TRBJ1-5, the V gene TRBV12-3 or TRBV12-4, with D tentatively TRBD1 (6 bases). This CDR3 region has 14 residues. Trimming cost V 5 bases and J 5 bases, with 13 bases left between them. CDR3 coding DNA: TGTGCCAGCAGTCAAAGGACAGAAGATCAGCCCCAGCATTTT. This sequence encodes CASSQRTEDQPQHF.

This clonotype occurred many times. The V and J genes are TRBV6-2 or TRBV6-3 and TRBJ1-5; maybe TRBD1 (5 bases). This CDR3 region has 14 residues. Germline V lookup: CDR1 MNHEY, CDR2 SVGEGT. Trimming removed 6 bases from V and 2 bases from J, with 11 bases in between. The CDR3 DNA is TGTGCCAGCAGATCCAGGGTCGGCAATCAGCCCCAGCATTTT. Its translation: CASRSRVGNQPQHF.

This clonotype was observed at least ten times. This chain uses TRBV11-2 with TRBJ2-2; 9 nucleotides match TRBD1. Per germline, CDR1 SGHAT and CDR2 FQNNGV. V was pared by 7 bases and J by 7 bases, with 10 bases of the junction left unmatched. The CDR3 contains 15 residues. In DNA, the CDR3 is TGTGCCAGCACCGATAGGGGACAGGGTGACGGGGAGCTGTTTTTT. Protein: CASTDRGQGDGELFF.

This chain uses TRBV12-3 or TRBV12-4 with TRBJ1-6; 8 bases fit TRBD1. The CDR3 is 14 residues long. The V and J ends lost 6 bases and 7 bases, in that order; junction bases with no gene match: 5. Here the CDR3 reads CASSPDRENSPLHF. As DNA, the CDR3 is TGTGCCAGCAGCCCGGACAGGGAAAATTCACCCCTCCACTTT.

Here the CDR3 reads CASSLSGGYGFGGAFF. CDR3 coding DNA: TGCGCCAGCAGCTTGTCAGGGGGCTATGGTTTCGGCGGAGCTTTCTTT. The gene calls are TRBV5-1 and TRBJ1-1, with 8 bases that match TRBD1. CDR1 is SGHRS, CDR2 YFSETQ, per germline. The length of the CDR3 is 16 residues. V lost 1 base to trimming and J lost 10 bases; unmatched junction nucleotides: 15.

The chain carries TRBV7-2 and TRBJ2-7; tentative D call: TRBD2 (5 bases). Germline V gives CDR1 SGHTA, CDR2 FQGNSA. The CDR3 sequence is 19 residues long. V was trimmed by 1 base and J by 3 bases, leaving 25 bases between them. CDR3 nucleotide sequence: TGTGCCAGCAGCTTAGTGGGTTTGGCGGTGGCTAGCTCCAACTACGAGCAGTACTTC. Protein: CASSLVGLAVASSNYEQYF.

The chain employs TRBV29-1 and TRBJ1-4, with TRBD1 matching 7 bases. Germline lookup yields CDR1 SQVTM and CDR2 ANQGSEA. This CDR3 is built from 13 residues. V trimming: 6 bases; J trimming: 7 bases; junction bases outside the gene matches: 8. The CDR3 region is CSVTGVGGEKLFF. The CDR3 DNA sequence: TGCAGCGTAACAGGGGTAGGGGGTGAAAAACTGTTTTTT.

This clonotype occurred once. This may stem from a read error, because a much larger clone lies one nucleotide away. No conserved phenylalanine or tryptophan ends this CDR3, so it is likely a read error. The chain is built from TRBV20-1 and TRBJ1-2; D is unclear. CDR1 is DFQATT and CDR2 is SNEGSKA in the germline V gene (reference sequence). The length of the CDR3 is 14 residues. V lost 5 bases, J lost 3 bases, and 16 bases lay in between. Here the CDR3 reads CSAFDPAHDYGYTL. CDR3 DNA sequence: TGCAGTGCTTTCGATCCTGCCCATGACTATGGCTACACCCTC.

The chain carries TRBV20-1 and TRBJ2-7; TRBD2 is a possible D gene (6 bases). The V gene lost 7 bases and the J gene lost 0 bases, with 13 bases spanning the gap. This CDR3 is 13 amino acids long. CDR1 and CDR2 (germline): DFQATT, SNEGSKA (reference sequence). Here the CDR3 DNA reads TGCAGTGGGGGGACTCCTGGCTCCTACGAGCAGTACTTC. As protein: CSGGTPGSYEQYF.

The chain is built from TRBV6-2 or TRBV6-3 and TRBJ2-7; 14 bases fit TRBD2. Germline assignment: CDR1 MNHEY and CDR2 SVGEGT. V shed 7 bases, J shed 6 bases, and the junction held 17 bases outside the gene matches. The CDR3 is made up of 18 amino acids. CDR3 residues: CASNRGTSGRVSNREQYF. Here the CDR3 DNA reads TGTGCCAGCAACCGAGGGACTAGCGGGAGAGTGAGTAATCGCGAGCAGTACTTC.

This clonotype has a handful of counts. The chain links TRBV19 to TRBJ2-1, with TRBD2 matching 7 bases. J lost 8 bases, V lost 0 bases, and 10 bases had no gene match. Looked up from germline, CDR1 is LNHDA and CDR2 is SQIVND (reference sequence). The CDR3 covers 16 residues. CDR3: CASSIDIGASGYEQFF. The CDR3 coding sequence is TGTGCCAGTAGTATAGATATCGGTGCTAGCGGCTATGAGCAGTTCTTC.

This clonotype was seen ten or more times. The chain is built from TRBV27 and TRBJ1-5, with 8 bases matching TRBD1. V lost 3 bases and J lost 6; bases outside the gene matches: 22. The germline CDR1 and CDR2 sequences are MNHEY and SMNVEV (reference sequence). The CDR3 extends over 20 amino acids. The CDR3 spells CASSFAASPSTDRVSQPQHF. The CDR3 DNA follows: TGTGCCAGCAGTTTCGCGGCCAGCCCCTCCACGGACAGGGTCAGTCAGCCCCAGCATTTT.

This clonotype was seen ten or more times. This chain connects TRBV6-1 to TRBJ2-1; maybe TRBD1 (6 bases). The CDR3 loop spans 16 amino acids. Germline-derived CDR1 and CDR2 are MNHNS and SASEGT. The V and J ends lost 5 bases and 2 bases respectively, with 16 bases between them. CDR3 sequence: CASSLLGGQTYNEQFF. Here the CDR3 DNA reads TGTGCCAGCAGTCTCCTTGGGGGACAAACCTACAATGAGCAGTTCTTC.

The chain has TRBV11-3 and TRBJ1-1; unclear D gene. This CDR3 is built from 13 residues. V lost 1 base and J lost 5, with 8 bases in between. Germline lookup yields CDR1 SGHNT and CDR2 YENEEA. CDR3 nucleotide sequence: TGTGCCAGCAGCTTAGGTGCGCAAACTGAAGCTTTCTTT. This codes for CASSLGAQTEAFF.

CDR3 in DNA: TGTGCCAGCAGTTACCCCGCGGAGATGAACACTGAAGCTTTCTTT. Translation: CASSYPAEMNTEAFF. This sequence joins TRBV6-5 and TRBJ1-1; the D is unclear. This CDR3 contains 15 residues. Germline V gene lookup returns CDR1 MNHEY and CDR2 SVGAGI. Trimming stripped 2 bases from V and 0 bases from J, with 10 bases between.

In this sample, this clonotype turned up a few times. The chain has TRBV9 and TRBJ1-4, with D unclear. The CDR3 is made up of 16 amino acids. The germline CDR1 and CDR2 sequences are SGDLS and YYNGEE. V was clipped by 0 bases and J by 3 bases, with 12 bases between them. The CDR3 region has the DNA TGTGCCAGCAGCGTAGACCGGGGAGCGGCTAATGAAAAACTGTTTTTT. This translates into CASSVDRGAANEKLFF.

At least ten counts were recorded for this clonotype. V usage is TRBV11-1 and J usage is TRBJ2-2, with a possible D match to TRBD2 (5 bases). V was pared by 2 bases and J by 2 bases, with 9 bases between. The CDR3 has 15 residues. Germline CDR1 reads SGHAT; CDR2 reads FQDESV (reference sequence). The CDR3 sequence: CASSLYGENTGELFF. Written as DNA, the CDR3 is TGTGCCAGCAGCTTATACGGGGAAAACACCGGGGAGCTGTTTTTT.

The rearrangement joins TRBV20-1 to TRBJ1-2, with a tentative D call TRBD1 (6 bases). The V gene's germline CDR1 is DFQATT and CDR2 SNEGSKA (reference sequence). This CDR3 is built from 14 residues. Trimming cost V 1 base and J 3 bases, with 12 bases left between them. CDR3 coding DNA: TGCAGTGCTAGAGGAAGGGGGAGAGACTATGGCTACACCTTC. It yields the protein CSARGRGRDYGYTF.

The chain employs TRBV12-3 or TRBV12-4 and TRBJ2-4; D gene unclear. V was shortened by 3 bases and J by 5 bases, with 11 bases between the two germline ends. The CDR3 has 14 amino acids. CDR3 loop: CASSLLFVENIQYF. The CDR3 coding sequence is TGTGCCAGCAGTTTGTTGTTTGTGGAAAACATTCAGTACTTC.

A few counts support this clonotype. The chain combines TRBV27 with TRBJ2-1; 7 positions match TRBD1. V dropped 6 bases and J dropped 9; count of bases not matched to a gene: 8. Germline V gene data show CDR1 as MNHEY and CDR2 as SMNVEV (reference sequence). This CDR3 comprises 13 residues. CDR3 sequence reads: CASSLLQGTEQFF. Written as DNA, the CDR3 is TGTGCCAGCAGCCTTTTACAGGGGACTGAGCAGTTCTTC.